The entry that follows covers one T cell receptor (beta chain) sequence. Its antigen has not been determined. No much larger clonotype is one base removed from it; base qualities were not supplied. Other DNA sequences within the sample encode an identical CDR3. This entry comes from a study of CD8+ T cells in alopecia areata (dated by TCRdb to the late 2010s). In the study overall: The treated patients took part in an open-label pilot trial in which moderate-to-severe alopecia areata was treated with oral tofacitinib at 5 to 10 mg twice daily. Biopsies were taken from tofacitinib-treated patients at baseline and again at 4 and 24 weeks into treatment, and several of those patients also had a later scalp biopsy. The study used high-throughput TCRbeta sequencing to examine T cell clonal expansion in alopecia areata, in both the C3H/HeJ mouse model and human patients. Human TCRbeta sequencing covered scalp tissue and sorted CD4+ and CD8+ peripheral blood T cells from patchy and totalis/universalis alopecia areata patients and healthy controls. immunoSEQ multiplex PCR using 35 Vbeta forward primers and 13 Jbeta reverse primers was used to amplify TCRbeta CDR3 regions. Scalp clonality was compared among normal scalp (n=4), patchy alopecia areata scalp (n=8), and alopecia totalis/universalis scalp (n=8). For the treated patients, the SALT score, which quantifies what percentage of scalp surface area is affected, served as the measure of disease severity. Patients stayed on tofacitinib for 6 to 18 months and then had 6 months of follow-up off drug so that delayed response and recurrence could be assessed. RNA was extracted with the PAXgene miRNA kit for fixed scalp, the miRNeasy kit for PBMCs, and the RNeasy kit for mouse skin. Broader findings and caveats from the paper: Lesional scalp, especially in alopecia totalis/universalis, showed higher clonality and more expanded CD8+ clones than normal scalp, suggesting antigenic drive. With tofacitinib, both scalp clonality and the number of expanded CD8+ clones among the top 100 scalp clones went down significantly. Shared TCR sequences between patients were less evident than in mice, which may be partly attributable to HLA diversity in the patient population. Resident alphabeta T cells in normal human skin are also sequenced, complicating scalp TCR repertoire analysis, unlike mouse skin dominated by gammadelta T cells. Because the treated cohort was small and included a single nonresponder, larger studies are needed to assess links between baseline CD8+ expansion and response. During tofacitinib treatment, many expanded lesional clones stuck around in both scalp and blood, and this persistence may partly explain why relapse happens after treatment is stopped.

The CDR3 has 15 amino acids, counting the end cysteine and phenylalanine. Here the CDR3 DNA is all that survives: 45 bases in frame from base 1. Taken from the germline V gene, the CDR1 and CDR2 loops are SQVTM and ANQGSEA. At the junction V is shortened by 0 bases and J by 9 bases; bases outside the gene matches: 8. Per the publication, the treatment or condition label means: oral pan-JAK inhibitor, 5-10 mg twice daily. From alopecia areata patients, peripheral blood was collected along with lesional scalp punch biopsies. PBMCs were isolated by density centrifugation and stained for CD3, CD4 and CD8, after which CD4+ and CD8+ T cells were sorted on a FACSAria. The library relied on the immunoSEQ multiplex PCR assay. RNA was extracted from all samples and reverse transcribed into cDNA as template for TCR sequencing. First-strand cDNA was synthesized using SuperScript III with a 2:1 mix of oligo-dT and random hexamers. Amplification bias was assessed with a synthetic immune receptor repertoire, and residual bias was removed computationally. The study's processing was this. Raw reads were preprocessed to remove errors, and CDR3 was defined according to IMGT conventions as the region from the conserved cysteine to phenylalanine. To get clonality, Shannon entropy was normalized by log2 of the number of productive unique TCRs and the result was subtracted from 1. Whether each scalp clone was CD4 or CD8 was inferred by checking scalp TCRbeta sequences against the CD4 and CD8 repertoires from sorted blood. Here the immuneACCESS table is served through TCRdb, limited to in-frame sequences with V and J called. Missing clones are a known gap in these copies; in checked studies unresolved V genes cover under half, and the rest lacks a known reason. V and J calls and clone size are those listed in that table; D and trimming were worked out from the DNA. This sample holds 200,000 to 250,000 clones; more than 55% were observed only once. The ten largest clones take up more than 1% of the sample.

Sample: CD4+ T cells sorted from blood, taken at week 44, from a patient treated with tofacitinib. Recombination connected TRBV29-1 to TRBJ2-1; 10 bases in the junction line up with TRBD1. The clonotype comes from a human donor with alopecia areata. The CDR3 protein is CSVEETGQGISEQFF. The DNA sequence follows: TGCAGCGTTGAAGAGACGGGACAGGGGATAAGTGAGCAGTTCTTC.